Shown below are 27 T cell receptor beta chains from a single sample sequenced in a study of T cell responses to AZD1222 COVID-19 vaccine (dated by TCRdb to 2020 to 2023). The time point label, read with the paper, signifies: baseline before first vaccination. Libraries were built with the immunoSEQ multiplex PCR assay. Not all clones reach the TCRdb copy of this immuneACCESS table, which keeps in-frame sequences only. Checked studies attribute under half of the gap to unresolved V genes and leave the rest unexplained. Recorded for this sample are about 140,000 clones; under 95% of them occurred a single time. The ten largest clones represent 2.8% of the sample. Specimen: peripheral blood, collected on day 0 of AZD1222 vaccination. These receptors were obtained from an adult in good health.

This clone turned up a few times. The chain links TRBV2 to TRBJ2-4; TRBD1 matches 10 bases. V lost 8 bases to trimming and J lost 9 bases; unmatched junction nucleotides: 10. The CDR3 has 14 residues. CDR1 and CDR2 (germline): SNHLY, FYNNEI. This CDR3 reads CASGGQGTGSIQYF. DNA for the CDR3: TGTGCCAGCGGGGGACAGGGGACGGGGAGCATTCAGTACTTC.

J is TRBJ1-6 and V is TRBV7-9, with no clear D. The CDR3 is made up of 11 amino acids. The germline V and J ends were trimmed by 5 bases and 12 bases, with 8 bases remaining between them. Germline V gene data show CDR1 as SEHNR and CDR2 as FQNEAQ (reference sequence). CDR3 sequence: CASSEPGPLHF. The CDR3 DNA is TGTGCCAGCAGCGAACCGGGACCCCTCCACTTT. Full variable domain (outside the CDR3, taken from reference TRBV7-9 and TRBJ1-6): DTGVSQNPRHKITKRGQNVTFRCDPISEHNRLYWYRQTLGQGPEFLTYFQNEAQLEKSRLLSDRFSAERPKGSFSTLEIQRTEQGDSAMYLCASSEPGPLHFGNGTRLTVT.

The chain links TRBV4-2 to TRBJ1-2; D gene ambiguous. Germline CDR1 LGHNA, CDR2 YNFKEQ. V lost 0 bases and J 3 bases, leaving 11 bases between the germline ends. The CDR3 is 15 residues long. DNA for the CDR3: TGTGCCAGCAGCCAAGAAATTGGTCTTTACTATGGCTACACCTTC. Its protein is CASSQEIGLYYGYTF.

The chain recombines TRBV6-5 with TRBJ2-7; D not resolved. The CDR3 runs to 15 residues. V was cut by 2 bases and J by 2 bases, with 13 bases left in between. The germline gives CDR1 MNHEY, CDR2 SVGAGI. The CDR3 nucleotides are TGTGCCAGCAGTTACGCGGTCCCAGGCCCCTACGAGCAGTACTTC. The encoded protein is CASSYAVPGPYEQYF.

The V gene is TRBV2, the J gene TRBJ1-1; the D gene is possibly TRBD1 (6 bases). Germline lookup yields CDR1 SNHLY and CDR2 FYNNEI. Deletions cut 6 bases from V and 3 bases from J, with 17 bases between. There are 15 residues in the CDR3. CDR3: CASRVPGRGDTEAFF. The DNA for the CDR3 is TGTGCCAGCAGGGTCCCGGGCAGGGGCGACACTGAAGCTTTCTTT.

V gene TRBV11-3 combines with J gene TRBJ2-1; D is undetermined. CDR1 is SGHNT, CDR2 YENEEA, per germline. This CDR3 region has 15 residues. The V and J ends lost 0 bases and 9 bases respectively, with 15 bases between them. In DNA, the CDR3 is TGTGCCAGCAGCTTAGATCGGGTGACGTTCACTGAGCAGTTCTTC. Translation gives CASSLDRVTFTEQFF.

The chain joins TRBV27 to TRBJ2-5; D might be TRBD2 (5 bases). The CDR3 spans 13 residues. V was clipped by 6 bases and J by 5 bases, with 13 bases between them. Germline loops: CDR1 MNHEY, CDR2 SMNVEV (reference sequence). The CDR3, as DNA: TGTGCCAGCAGGTTTGCGGGTTACGAGACCCAGTACTTC. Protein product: CASRFAGYETQYF.

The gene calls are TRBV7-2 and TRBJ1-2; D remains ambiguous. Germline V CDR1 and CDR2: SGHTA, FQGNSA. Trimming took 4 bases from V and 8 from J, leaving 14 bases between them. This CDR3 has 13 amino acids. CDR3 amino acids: CASSYTPGGGYTF. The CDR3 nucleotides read TGTGCCAGCAGCTACACTCCGGGAGGGGGCTACACCTTC.

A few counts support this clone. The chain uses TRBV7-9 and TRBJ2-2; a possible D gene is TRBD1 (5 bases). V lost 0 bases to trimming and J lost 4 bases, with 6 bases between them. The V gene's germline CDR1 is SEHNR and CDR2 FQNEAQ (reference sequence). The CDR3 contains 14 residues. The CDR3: CASSLAGATGELFF. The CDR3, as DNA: TGTGCCAGCAGCTTAGCTGGGGCCACCGGGGAGCTGTTTTTT.

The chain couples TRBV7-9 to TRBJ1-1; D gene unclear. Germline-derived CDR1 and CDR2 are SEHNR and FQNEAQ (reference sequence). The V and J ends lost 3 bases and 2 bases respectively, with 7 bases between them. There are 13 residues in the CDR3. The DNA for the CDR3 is TGTGCCAGCAGCTTTACAGACAACACTGAAGCTTTCTTT. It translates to CASSFTDNTEAFF.

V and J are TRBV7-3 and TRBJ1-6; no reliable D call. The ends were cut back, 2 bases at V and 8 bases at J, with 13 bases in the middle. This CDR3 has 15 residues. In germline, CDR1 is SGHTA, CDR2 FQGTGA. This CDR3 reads CASSLDGKGDSPLHF. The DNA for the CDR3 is TGTGCCAGCAGCTTAGATGGGAAGGGTGATTCACCCCTCCACTTT. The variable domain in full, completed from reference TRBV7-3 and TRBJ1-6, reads GAGVSQTPSNKVTEKGKYVELRCDPISGHTALYWYRQSLGQGPEFLIYFQGTGAADDSGLPNDRFFAVRPEGSVSTLKIQRTERGDSAVYLCASSLDGKGDSPLHFGNGTRLTVT.

CDR3 loop: CASSAQGSTEAFF. The CDR3 region has the DNA TGTGCCAGCAGTGCACAGGGGAGCACTGAAGCTTTCTTT. This rearrangement joins TRBV6-2 or TRBV6-3 to TRBJ1-1, with TRBD1 identical over 7 bases. CDR1 and CDR2 from the germline V gene are MNHEY and SVGEGT. This CDR3 has 13 amino acids. Trimming removed 5 bases from V and 4 bases from J; junction bases left unmatched: 4.

The CDR3 protein is CASSSYQQITEAFF. For the CDR3, the DNA is TGTGCCAGCAGTTCCTATCAACAGATCACTGAAGCTTTCTTT. This chain joins TRBV27 and TRBJ1-1; D is ambiguous. Trimming left V 4 bases short and J 4 bases short, with 13 bases between. Per germline, CDR1 MNHEY and CDR2 SMNVEV (reference sequence). The CDR3 sequence is 14 residues long.

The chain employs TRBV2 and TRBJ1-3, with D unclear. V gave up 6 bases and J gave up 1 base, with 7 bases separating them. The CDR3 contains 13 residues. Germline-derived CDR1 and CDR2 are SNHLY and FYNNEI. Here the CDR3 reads CASRGGSGNTIYF. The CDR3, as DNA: TGTGCCAGCAGGGGTGGGTCTGGAAACACCATATATTTT.

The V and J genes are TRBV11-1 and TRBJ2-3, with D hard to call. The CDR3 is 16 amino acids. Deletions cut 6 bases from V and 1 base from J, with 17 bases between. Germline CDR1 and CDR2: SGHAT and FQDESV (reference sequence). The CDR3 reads CASSNRRPPRTDTQYF. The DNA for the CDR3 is TGTGCCAGCAGTAACCGAAGGCCTCCGCGCACAGATACGCAGTATTTT.

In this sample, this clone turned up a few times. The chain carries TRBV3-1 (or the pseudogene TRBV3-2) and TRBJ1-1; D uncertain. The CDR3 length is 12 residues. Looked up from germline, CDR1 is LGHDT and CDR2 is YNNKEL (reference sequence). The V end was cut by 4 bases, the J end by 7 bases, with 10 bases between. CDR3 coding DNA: TGTGCCAGCAGCCCTTTGATTGGTGAAGCTTTCTTT. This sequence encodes CASSPLIGEAFF.

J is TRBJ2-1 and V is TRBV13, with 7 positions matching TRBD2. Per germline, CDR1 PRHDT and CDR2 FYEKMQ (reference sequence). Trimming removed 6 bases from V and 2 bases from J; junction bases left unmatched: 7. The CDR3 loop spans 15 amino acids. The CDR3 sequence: CASSNLAVTYNEQFF. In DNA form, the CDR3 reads TGTGCCAGCAGTAATCTAGCGGTCACCTACAATGAGCAGTTCTTC.

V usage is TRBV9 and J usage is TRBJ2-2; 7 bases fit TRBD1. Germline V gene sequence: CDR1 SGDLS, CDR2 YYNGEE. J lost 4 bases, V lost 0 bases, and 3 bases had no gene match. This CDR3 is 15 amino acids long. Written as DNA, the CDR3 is TGTGCCAGCAGCGTAGGGCCAGGGGGCACCGGGGAGCTGTTTTTT. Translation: CASSVGPGGTGELFF.

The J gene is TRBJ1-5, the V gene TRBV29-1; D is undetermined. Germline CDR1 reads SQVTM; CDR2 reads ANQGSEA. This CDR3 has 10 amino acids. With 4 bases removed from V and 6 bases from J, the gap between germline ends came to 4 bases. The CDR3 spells CSVGGQPQHF. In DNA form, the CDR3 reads TGCAGCGTTGGGGGTCAGCCCCAGCATTTT.

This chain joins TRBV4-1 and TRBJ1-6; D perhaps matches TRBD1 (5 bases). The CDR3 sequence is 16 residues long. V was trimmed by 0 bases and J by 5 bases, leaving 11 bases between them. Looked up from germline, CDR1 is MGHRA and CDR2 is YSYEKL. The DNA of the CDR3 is TGCGCCAGCAGCCAAGAATCTGGGGGAAATAATTCACCCCTCCACTTT. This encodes CASSQESGGNNSPLHF.

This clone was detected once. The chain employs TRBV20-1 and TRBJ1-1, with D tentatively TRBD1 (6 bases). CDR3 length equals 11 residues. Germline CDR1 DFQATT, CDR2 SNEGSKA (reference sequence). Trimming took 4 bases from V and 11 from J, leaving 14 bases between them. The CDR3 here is CSATEGVRAFF. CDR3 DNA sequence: TGCAGTGCTACCGAGGGGGTACGCGCTTTCTTT.

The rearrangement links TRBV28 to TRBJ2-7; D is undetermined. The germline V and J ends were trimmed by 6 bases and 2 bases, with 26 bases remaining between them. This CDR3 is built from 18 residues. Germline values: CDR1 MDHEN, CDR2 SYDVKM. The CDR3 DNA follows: TGTGCCAGCAGCCCCACCCTCCGAAAGGGAAGTGGGACCTACGAGCAGTACTTC. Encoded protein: CASSPTLRKGSGTYEQYF.

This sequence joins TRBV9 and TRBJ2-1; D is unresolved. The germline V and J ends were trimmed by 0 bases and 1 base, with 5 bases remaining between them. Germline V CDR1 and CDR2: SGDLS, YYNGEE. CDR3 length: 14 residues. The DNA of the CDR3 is TGTGCCAGCAGCGTAGCGCTGTCCTACAATGAGCAGTTCTTC. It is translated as CASSVALSYNEQFF.

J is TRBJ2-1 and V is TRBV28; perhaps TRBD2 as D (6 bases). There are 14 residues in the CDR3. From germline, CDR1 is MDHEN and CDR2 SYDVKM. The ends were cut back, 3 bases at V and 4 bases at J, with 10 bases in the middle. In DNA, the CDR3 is TGTGCCAGCAGTTTTAGGGCGGGGTACAATGAGCAGTTCTTC. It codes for CASSFRAGYNEQFF.

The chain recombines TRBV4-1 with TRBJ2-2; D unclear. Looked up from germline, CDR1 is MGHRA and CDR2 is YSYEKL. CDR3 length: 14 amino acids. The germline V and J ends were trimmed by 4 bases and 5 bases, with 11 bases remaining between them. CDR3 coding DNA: TGCGCCAGCAGCCTCGCAGAAGGTACCGGGGAGCTGTTTTTT. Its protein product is CASSLAEGTGELFF.

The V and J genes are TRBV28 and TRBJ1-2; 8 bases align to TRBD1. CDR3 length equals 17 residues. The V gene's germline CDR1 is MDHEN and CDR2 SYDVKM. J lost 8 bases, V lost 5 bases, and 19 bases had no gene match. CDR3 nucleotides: TGTGCCAGCAGTCTCGCTCTCCCAGCCGGGACAGGAATGGGCTACACCTTC. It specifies CASSLALPAGTGMGYTF.

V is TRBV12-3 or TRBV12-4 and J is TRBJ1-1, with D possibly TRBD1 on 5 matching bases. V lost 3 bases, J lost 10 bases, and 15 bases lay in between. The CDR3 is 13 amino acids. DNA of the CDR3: TGTGCCAGCAGTTTGCCCCCAGGGAGAGGAGCTTTCTTT. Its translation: CASSLPPGRGAFF.